This T cell receptor beta chain emerged from a study of cytomegalovirus exposure and HLA in healthy donors. General study findings and limits: More clonal expansion characterized HLA-associated TCR beta chains than equally common others in a later analysis. Earlier analysis found most TCR beta V segments productive about 90% or about 30% of the time. Per published reports, the classifier diagnosed cytomegalovirus status with high specificity and sensitivity. The majority of CMV-associated TCR beta chains were reported as apparently HLA-restricted in a later analysis.

Both 60 Vbeta primers and 13 Jbeta primers went into the PCR. The data were produced by immunoSEQ multiplex PCR, yet TCRdb's version contains in-frame clones alone and is incomplete. The data hold 150,000 or so clones, with over 60% observed a single time. This clone was seen only a few times. Antigen: not known. The CDR3 is 15 residues long. The trim removed 10 bases at V and 4 bases at J, leaving 7 bases unmatched. Germline V gene data show CDR1 as LNHDA and CDR2 as SQIVND (reference sequence). This clonotype was sampled from a male donor in good health and CMV-seropositive. The sequencing input was PBMCs. The gene calls are TRBV19 and TRBJ1-6; 10 positions match TRBD1. The CDR3 spells CATRQGARYNSPLHF. The CDR3 DNA reads as TGTGCCACCCGACAGGGGGCAAGGTATAATTCACCCCTCCACTTT.